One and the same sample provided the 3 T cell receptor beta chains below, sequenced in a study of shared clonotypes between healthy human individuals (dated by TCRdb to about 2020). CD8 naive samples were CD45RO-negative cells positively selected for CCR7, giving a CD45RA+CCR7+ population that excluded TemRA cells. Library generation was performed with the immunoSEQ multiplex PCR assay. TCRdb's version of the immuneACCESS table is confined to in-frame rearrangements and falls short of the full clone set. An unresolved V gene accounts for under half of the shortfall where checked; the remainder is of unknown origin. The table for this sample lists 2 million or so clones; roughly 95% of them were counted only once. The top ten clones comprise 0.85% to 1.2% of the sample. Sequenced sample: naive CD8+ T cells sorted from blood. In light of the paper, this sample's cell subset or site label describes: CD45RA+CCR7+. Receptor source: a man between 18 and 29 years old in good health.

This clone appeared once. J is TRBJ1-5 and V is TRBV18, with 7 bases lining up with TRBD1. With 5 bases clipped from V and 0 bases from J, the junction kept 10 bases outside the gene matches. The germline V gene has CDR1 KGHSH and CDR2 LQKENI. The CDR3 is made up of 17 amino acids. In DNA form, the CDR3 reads TGTGCCAGCTCATCATACCGGGACAGAGATAGCAATCAGCCCCAGCATTTT. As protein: CASSSYRDRDSNQPQHF.

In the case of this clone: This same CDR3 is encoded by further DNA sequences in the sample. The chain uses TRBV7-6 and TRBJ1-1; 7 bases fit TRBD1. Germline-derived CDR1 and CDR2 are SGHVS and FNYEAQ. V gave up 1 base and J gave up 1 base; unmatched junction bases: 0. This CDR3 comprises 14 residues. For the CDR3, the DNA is TGTGCCAGCAGCTTAGACAGGGGGAACACTGAAGCTTTCTTT. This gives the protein CASSLDRGNTEAFF.

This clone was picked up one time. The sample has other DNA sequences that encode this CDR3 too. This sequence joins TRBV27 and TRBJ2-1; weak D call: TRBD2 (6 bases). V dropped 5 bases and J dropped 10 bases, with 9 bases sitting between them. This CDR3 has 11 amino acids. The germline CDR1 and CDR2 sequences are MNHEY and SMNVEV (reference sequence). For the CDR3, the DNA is TGTGCCAGCAGTACCGGGGGAGAGCAGTTCTTC. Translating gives CASSTGGEQFF.